The 13 T cell receptor beta chains reported below all come from one sample, sequenced in a study of blood T cell repertoires in COVID-19. Only in-frame clones appear in the TCRdb table, and some are missing; sequencing was by immunoSEQ multiplex PCR. This table holds about 260,000 clones, roughly nine tenths found once. The sequenced material came from peripheral blood. The receptors derive from a middle-aged man who had recovered from COVID-19.

This clone was detected only once. The chain uses TRBV6-2 or TRBV6-3 and TRBJ2-7; D is unclear. With 4 bases removed from V and 0 bases from J, the gap between germline ends came to 10 bases. Germline V gene data show CDR1 as MNHEY and CDR2 as SVGEGT. The CDR3 is made up of 14 amino acids. The CDR3 nucleotides are TGTGCCAGCAGTTCTCCTTTTTACTCCTACGAGCAGTACTTC. Protein product: CASSSPFYSYEQYF.

This clone was recorded a few times. The chain employs TRBV28 and TRBJ2-2; the D gene is possibly TRBD1 (6 bases). Germline CDR1 and CDR2: MDHEN and SYDVKM. The length of the CDR3 is 16 residues. V lost 5 bases to trimming and J lost 3 bases, with 16 bases between them. The CDR3, as DNA: TGTGCCAGCAGTCCCCGCAGGGGTCTGTACACCGGGGAGCTGTTTTTT. Amino acids: CASSPRRGLYTGELFF. The whole variable domain, filled in from reference TRBV28 and TRBJ2-2, reads DVKVTQSSRYLVKRTGEKVFLECVQDMDHENMFWYRQDPGLGLRLIYFSYDVKMKEKGDIPEGYSVSREKKERFSLILESASTNQTSMYLCASSPRRGLYTGELFFGEGSRLTVL.

This clone was seen just once. This chain uses TRBV4-3 with TRBJ2-7, with D maybe TRBD2 (6 bases). CDR3 size: 13 residues. V was clipped by 0 bases and J by 7 bases, with 10 bases between them. Per germline, CDR1 LGHNA and CDR2 YSLEER. The CDR3 spells CASSQDPRGEQYF. CDR3 sequence (DNA): TGCGCCAGCAGCCAAGACCCTCGGGGGGAGCAGTACTTC.

This CDR3 reads CASSHRGTEQFF. The CDR3 nucleotides read TGTGCCAGCAGCCACAGGGGGACTGAGCAGTTCTTC. This chain connects TRBV9 to TRBJ2-1; TRBD1 matches 8 bases. The CDR3 is made up of 12 amino acids. Germline V lookup: CDR1 SGDLS, CDR2 YYNGEE. J lost 9 bases, V lost 4 bases, and 3 bases had no gene match.

The V call is TRBV19, the J call TRBJ2-2, with D possibly TRBD1 on 5 matching bases. The V and J ends lost 6 bases and 4 bases respectively, with 15 bases between them. CDR1 is LNHDA, CDR2 SQIVND, per germline (reference sequence). CDR3 length: 15 residues. The DNA for the CDR3 is TGTGCCAGTAGGCAGGCAGGGTCGAGCACCGGGGAGCTGTTTTTT. Protein product: CASRQAGSSTGELFF.

This clone was seen just once. The V gene is TRBV27, the J gene TRBJ2-1, with TRBD2 matching 8 bases. Germline CDR1 MNHEY, CDR2 SMNVEV (reference sequence). This CDR3 spans 14 amino acids. V was clipped by 4 bases and J by 7 bases; unmatched bases: 6. The CDR3 region is CASSSGTRWNEQFF. CDR3 bases: TGTGCCAGCAGTTCGGGGACTAGATGGAATGAGCAGTTCTTC.

The V call is TRBV6-5, the J call TRBJ1-6, with a tentative D call TRBD1 (5 bases). CDR3 size: 14 residues. Deletions cut 7 bases from V and 7 bases from J, with 14 bases between. Looked up from germline, CDR1 is MNHEY and CDR2 is SVGAGI. CDR3 coding DNA: TGTGCCAGCATCCTTATGGGGGGGAATTCACCCCTCCACTTT. This encodes CASILMGGNSPLHF.

The chain uses TRBV7-2 and TRBJ1-4; no clear D gene. V dropped 2 bases and J dropped 8 bases, with 12 bases sitting between them. This CDR3 has 14 residues. The germline V gene has CDR1 SGHTA and CDR2 FQGNSA. The CDR3 region is CASSLSSGGEKLFF. The CDR3 DNA is TGTGCCAGCAGCTTATCTTCGGGCGGGGAAAAACTGTTTTTT.

V is TRBV5-4 and J is TRBJ1-4, with D maybe TRBD1 (5 bases). V lost 4 bases and J lost 7, with 11 bases in between. The CDR3 has 13 amino acids. Per germline, CDR1 SGHNT and CDR2 YYREEE (reference sequence). As DNA, the CDR3 is TGTGCCAGCAGCCGGGGGGGTAGTGAAAAACTGTTTTTT. This sequence encodes CASSRGGSEKLFF.

This clone was seen just once. The chain employs TRBV2 and TRBJ1-6; tentative D call: TRBD1 (5 bases). From germline, CDR1 is SNHLY and CDR2 FYNNEI. Trimming removed 7 bases from V and 7 bases from J, with 11 bases in between. The CDR3 runs 13 residues. The CDR3 spells CASKGVGNSPLHF. The CDR3 coding sequence is TGTGCCAGCAAAGGGGTGGGAAATTCACCCCTCCACTTT.

In this sample, this clone turned up a few times. The V gene is TRBV7-9, the J gene TRBJ2-7; D is possibly TRBD1 (6 bases). Trimming cost V 5 bases and J 1 base, with 12 bases left between them. From germline, CDR1 is SEHNR and CDR2 FQNEAQ (reference sequence). The CDR3 length is 14 residues. CDR3 DNA: TGTGCCAGCAGCCCCCGGGACATATCCTACGAGCAGTACTTC. It codes for CASSPRDISYEQYF. Combining the CDR3 with reference TRBV7-9 and TRBJ2-7 gives the whole variable domain DTGVSQNPRHKITKRGQNVTFRCDPISEHNRLYWYRQTLGQGPEFLTYFQNEAQLEKSRLLSDRFSAERPKGSFSTLEIQRTEQGDSAMYLCASSPRDISYEQYFGPGTRLTVT.

This clone was detected only once. The rearrangement uses TRBV27 and TRBJ1-3; possibly TRBD1 for D (5 bases). CDR1 is MNHEY, CDR2 SMNVEV, per germline (reference sequence). The CDR3 is 13 residues long. The V end lost 0 bases, the J end lost 9 bases, and 9 bases lay between the germline ends. CDR3 residues: CASSLSGGPTIYF. In DNA form, the CDR3 reads TGTGCCAGCAGTTTATCCGGGGGTCCCACCATATATTTT.

The CDR3 sequence is CASSPGLAGVVDTQYF. The DNA of the CDR3 is TGTGCCAGCAGCCCAGGACTAGCGGGAGTGGTAGATACGCAGTATTTT. The rearrangement uses TRBV7-3 and TRBJ2-3; TRBD2 agrees at 13 bases. The CDR3 has 16 residues. After removal of 5 bases from V and 5 bases from J, the junction contained 7 bases not matched to a gene. The germline gives CDR1 SGHTA, CDR2 FQGTGA.